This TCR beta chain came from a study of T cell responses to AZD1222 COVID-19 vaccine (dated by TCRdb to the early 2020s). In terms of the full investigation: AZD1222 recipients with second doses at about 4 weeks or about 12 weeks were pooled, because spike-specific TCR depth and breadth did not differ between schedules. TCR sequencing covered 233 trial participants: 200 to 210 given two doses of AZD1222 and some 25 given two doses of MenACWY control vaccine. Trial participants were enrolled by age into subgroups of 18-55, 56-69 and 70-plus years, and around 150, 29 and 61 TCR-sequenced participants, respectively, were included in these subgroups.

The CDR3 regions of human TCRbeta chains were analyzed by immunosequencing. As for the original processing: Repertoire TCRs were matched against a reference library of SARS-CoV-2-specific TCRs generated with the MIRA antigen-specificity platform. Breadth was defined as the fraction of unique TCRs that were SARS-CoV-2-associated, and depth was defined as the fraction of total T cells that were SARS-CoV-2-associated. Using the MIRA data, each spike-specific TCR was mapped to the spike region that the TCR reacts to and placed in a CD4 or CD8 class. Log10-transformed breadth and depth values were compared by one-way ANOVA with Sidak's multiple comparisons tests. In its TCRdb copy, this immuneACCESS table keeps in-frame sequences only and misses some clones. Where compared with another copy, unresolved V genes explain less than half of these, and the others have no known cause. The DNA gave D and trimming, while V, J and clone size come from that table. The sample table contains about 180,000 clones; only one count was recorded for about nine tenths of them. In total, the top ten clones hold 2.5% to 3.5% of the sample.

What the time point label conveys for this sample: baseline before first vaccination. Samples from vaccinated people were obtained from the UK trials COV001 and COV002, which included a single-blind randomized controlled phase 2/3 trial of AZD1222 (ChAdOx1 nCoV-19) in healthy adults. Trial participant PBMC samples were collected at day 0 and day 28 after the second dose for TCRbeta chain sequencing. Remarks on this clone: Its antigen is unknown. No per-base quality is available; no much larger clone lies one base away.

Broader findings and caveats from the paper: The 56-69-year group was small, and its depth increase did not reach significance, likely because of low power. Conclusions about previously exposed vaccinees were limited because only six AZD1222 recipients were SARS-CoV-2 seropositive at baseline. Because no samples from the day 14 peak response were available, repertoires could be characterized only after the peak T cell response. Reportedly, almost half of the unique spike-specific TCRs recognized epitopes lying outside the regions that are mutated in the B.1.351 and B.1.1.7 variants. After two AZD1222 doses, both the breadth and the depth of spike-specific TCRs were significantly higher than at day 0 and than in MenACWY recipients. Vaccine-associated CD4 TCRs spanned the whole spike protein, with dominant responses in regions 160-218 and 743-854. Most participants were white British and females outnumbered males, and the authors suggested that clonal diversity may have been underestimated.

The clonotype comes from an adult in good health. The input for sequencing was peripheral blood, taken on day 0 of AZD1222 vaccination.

The CDR3 protein sequence reads: CAWSGQNSPLHF. The nucleotide sequence reads TGTGCCTGGAGTGGACAAAATTCACCCCTCCACTTT. Recombination joined TRBV30 with TRBJ1-6; there is no confident call for the D gene. CDR1 and CDR2 are drawn from the germline V gene (reference sequence): GTSNPN, SVGIG. Deletion took 1 base off V and 7 bases off J, with a span of 5 bases between the germline ends. The CDR3 measures 12 amino acids from cysteine to phenylalanine. The read is trimmed to its CDR3 DNA, 36 bases read in frame from base 1.